The TCR beta chain described here comes from a study of blood T cell repertoires in COVID-19. Assay: immunoSEQ multiplex PCR; the TCRdb copy retains only in-frame clones and omits some. Altogether 200,000 to 250,000 clones are present, 85% to 95% being singletons, with the ten largest covering roughly 0.8%. This CDR3 is 13 amino acids long. Germline CDR1 reads SQVTM; CDR2 reads ANQGSEA. The ends lost 4 bases at V and 9 bases at J; junction bases unmatched: 9. The sequenced material came from peripheral blood. The chain recombines TRBV29-1 with TRBJ2-1; 7 bases agree with TRBD2. The TCR originated in a man under 40 with COVID-19, enrolled during active disease. CDR3 DNA: TGCAGCGTTGCCGGCGGGCGCGGGGGTGAGCAGTTCTTC. Translating gives CSVAGGRGGEQFF.